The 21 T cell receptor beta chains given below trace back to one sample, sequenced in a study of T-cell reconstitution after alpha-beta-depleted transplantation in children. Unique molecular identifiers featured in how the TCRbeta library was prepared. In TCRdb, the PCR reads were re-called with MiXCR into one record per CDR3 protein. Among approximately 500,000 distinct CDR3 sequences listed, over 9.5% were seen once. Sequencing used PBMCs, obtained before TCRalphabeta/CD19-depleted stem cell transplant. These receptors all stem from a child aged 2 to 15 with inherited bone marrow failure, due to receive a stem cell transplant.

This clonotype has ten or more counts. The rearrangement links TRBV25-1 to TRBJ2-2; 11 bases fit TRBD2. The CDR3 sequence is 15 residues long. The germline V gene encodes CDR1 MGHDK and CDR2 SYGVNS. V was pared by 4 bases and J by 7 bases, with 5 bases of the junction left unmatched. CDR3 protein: CASSGTSGSIGELFF. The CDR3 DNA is TGTGCCAGCAGTGGCACTAGCGGGAGCATCGGGGAGCTGTTTTTT. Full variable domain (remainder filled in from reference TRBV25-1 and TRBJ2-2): EADIYQTPRYLVIGTGKKITLECSQTMGHDKMYWYQQDPGMELHLIHYSYGVNSTEKGDLSSESTVSRIRTEHFPLTLESARPSHTSQYLCASSGTSGSIGELFFGEGSRLTVL.

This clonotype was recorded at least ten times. CDR3 region: CASSPGVPDRYTF. Written as DNA, the CDR3 is TGTGCCAGCAGTCCAGGGGTGCCCGATCGCTACACCTTC. The chain couples TRBV6-1 to TRBJ1-2; D perhaps matches TRBD1 (6 bases). The V gene's germline CDR1 is MNHNS and CDR2 SASEGT. The V end lost 5 bases, the J end lost 9 bases, and 16 bases lay between the germline ends. This CDR3 comprises 13 residues.

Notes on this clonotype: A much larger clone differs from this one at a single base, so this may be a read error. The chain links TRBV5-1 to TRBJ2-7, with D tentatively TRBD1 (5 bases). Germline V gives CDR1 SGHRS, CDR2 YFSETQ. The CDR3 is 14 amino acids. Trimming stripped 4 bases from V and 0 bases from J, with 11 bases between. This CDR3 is CASSPVGHSYEQYF. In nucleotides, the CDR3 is TGCGCCAGCAGCCCGGTGGGGCACTCCTACGAGCAGTACTTC. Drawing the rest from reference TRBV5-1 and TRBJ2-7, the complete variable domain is KAGVTQTPRYLIKTRGQQVTLSCSPISGHRSVSWYQQTPGQGLQFLFEYFSETQRNKGNFPGRFSGRQFSNSRSEMNVSTLELGDSALYLCASSPVGHSYEQYFGPGTRLTVT.

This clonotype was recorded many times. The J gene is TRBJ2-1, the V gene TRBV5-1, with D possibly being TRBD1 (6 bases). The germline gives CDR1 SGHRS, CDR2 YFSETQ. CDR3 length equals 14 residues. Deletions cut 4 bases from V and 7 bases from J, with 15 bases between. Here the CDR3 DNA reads TGCGCCAGCAGCCACGGACAGAGTGAAAATGAGCAGTTCTTC. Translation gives CASSHGQSENEQFF.

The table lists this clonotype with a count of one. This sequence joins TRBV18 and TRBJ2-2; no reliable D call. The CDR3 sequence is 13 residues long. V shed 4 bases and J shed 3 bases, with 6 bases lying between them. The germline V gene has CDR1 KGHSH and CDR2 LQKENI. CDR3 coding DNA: TGTGCCAGCTCACGCCAGGACACCGGGGAGCTGTTTTTT. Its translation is CASSRQDTGELFF. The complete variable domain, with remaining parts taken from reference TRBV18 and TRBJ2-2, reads NAGVMQNPRHLVRRRGQEARLRCSPMKGHSHVYWYRQLPEEGLKFMVYLQKENIIDESGMPKERFSAEFPKEGPSILRIQQVVRGDSAAYFCASSRQDTGELFFGEGSRLTVL.

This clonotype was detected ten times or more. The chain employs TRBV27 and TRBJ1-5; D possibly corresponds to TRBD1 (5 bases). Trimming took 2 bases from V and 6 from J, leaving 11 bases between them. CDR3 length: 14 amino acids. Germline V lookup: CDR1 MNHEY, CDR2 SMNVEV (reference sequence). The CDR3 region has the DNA TGTGCCAGCAGTTTAGTCCAGGGTACTCAGCCCCAGCATTTT. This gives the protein CASSLVQGTQPQHF.

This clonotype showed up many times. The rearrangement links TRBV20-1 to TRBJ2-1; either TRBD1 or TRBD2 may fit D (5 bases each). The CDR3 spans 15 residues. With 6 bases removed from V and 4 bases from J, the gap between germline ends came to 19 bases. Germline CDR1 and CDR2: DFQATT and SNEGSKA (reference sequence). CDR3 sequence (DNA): TGCAGTGCCATTCGTGTCGGGACCAAATACAATGAGCAGTTCTTC. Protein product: CSAIRVGTKYNEQFF.

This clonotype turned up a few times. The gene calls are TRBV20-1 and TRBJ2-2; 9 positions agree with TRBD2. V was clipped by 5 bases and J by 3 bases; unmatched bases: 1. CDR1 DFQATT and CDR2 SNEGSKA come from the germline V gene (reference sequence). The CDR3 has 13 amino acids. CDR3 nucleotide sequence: TGCAGTGCTGGGACTAGCCACACCGGGGAGCTGTTTTTT. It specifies CSAGTSHTGELFF.

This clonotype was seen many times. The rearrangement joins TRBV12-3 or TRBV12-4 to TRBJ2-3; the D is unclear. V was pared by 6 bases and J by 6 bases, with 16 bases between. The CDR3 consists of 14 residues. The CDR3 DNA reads TGTGCCAGCAGGGAACGAAGGGTCCAGGATACGCAGTATTTT. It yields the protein CASRERRVQDTQYF.

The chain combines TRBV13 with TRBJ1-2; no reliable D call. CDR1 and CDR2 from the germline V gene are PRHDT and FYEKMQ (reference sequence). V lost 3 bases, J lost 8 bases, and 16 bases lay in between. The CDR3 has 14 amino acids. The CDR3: CASSFGLPPRGYTF. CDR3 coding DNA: TGTGCCAGCAGCTTTGGGCTCCCCCCTAGGGGCTACACCTTC. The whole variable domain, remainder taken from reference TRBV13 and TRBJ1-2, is AAGVIQSPRHLIKEKRETATLKCYPIPRHDTVYWYQQGPGQDPQFLISFYEKMQSDKGSIPDRFSAQQFSDYHSELNMSSLELGDSALYFCASSFGLPPRGYTFGSGTRLTVV.

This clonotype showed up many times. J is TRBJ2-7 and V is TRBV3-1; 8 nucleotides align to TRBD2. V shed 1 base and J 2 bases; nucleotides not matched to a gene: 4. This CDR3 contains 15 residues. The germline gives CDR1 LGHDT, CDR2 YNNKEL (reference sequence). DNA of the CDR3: TGTGCCAGCAGCCAAGTTGCGGGGGGAACCTACGAGCAGTACTTC. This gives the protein CASSQVAGGTYEQYF.

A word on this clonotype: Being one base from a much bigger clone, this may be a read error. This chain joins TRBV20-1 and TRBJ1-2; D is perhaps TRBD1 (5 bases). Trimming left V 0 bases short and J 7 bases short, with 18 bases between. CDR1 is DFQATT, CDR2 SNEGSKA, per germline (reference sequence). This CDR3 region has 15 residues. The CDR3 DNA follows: TGCAGTGCTAGAGATTCCGGGACGGTGCTTTGTGGCTACACCTTC. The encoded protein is CSARDSGTVLCGYTF.

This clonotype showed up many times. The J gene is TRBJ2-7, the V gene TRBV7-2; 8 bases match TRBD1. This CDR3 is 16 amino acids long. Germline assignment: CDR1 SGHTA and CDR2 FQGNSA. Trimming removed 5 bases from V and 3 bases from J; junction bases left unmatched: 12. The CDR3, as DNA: TGTGCCAGCAGCCATATAGGGACAGGACCCAACTACGAGCAGTACTTC. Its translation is CASSHIGTGPNYEQYF.

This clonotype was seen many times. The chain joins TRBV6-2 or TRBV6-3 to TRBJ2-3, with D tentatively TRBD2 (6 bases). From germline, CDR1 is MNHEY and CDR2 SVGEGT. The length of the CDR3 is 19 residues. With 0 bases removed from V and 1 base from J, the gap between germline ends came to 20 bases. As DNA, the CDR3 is TGTGCCAGCAGTTACTCTATGTTGATGGCGGGGCGAGGCACAGATACGCAGTATTTT. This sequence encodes CASSYSMLMAGRGTDTQYF.

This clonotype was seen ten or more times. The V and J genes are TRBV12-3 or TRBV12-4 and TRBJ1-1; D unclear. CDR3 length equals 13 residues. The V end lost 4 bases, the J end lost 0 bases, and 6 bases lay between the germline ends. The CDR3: CASSYILNTEAFF. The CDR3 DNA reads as TGTGCCAGCAGTTACATACTGAACACTGAAGCTTTCTTT.

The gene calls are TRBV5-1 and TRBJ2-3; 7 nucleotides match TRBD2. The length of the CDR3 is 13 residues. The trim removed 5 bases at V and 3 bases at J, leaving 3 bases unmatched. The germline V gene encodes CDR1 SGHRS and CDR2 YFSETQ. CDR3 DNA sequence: TGCGCCAGCAGAGGGCGGGAGACAGATACGCAGTATTTT. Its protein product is CASRGRETDTQYF.

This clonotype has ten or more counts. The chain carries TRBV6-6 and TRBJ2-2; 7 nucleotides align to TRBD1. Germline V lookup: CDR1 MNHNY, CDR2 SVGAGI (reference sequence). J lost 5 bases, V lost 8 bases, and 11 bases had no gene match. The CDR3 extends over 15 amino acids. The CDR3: CASSDRVGVTGELFF. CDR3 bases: TGTGCCAGCTCCGACAGGGTAGGGGTTACCGGGGAGCTGTTTTTT.

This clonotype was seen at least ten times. DNA of the CDR3: TGTGCCAGCAGCCAAGGGCCCCCACCGGCGAACACCGGGGAGCTGTTTTTT. This encodes CASSQGPPPANTGELFF. V is TRBV3-1 and J is TRBJ2-2; no clear D gene. Trimming took 1 base from V and 0 from J, leaving 12 bases between them. This CDR3 has 17 residues. Germline CDR1 is LGHDT and CDR2 is YNNKEL (reference sequence).

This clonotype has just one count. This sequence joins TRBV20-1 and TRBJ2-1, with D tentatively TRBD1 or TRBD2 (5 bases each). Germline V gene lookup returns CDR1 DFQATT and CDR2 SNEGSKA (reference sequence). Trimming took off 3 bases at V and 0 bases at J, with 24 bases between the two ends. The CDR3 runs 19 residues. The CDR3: CSARGDSRSSSSSYNEQFF. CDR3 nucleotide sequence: TGCAGTGCTAGGGGGGATAGCAGGTCCTCATCCAGCTCCTACAATGAGCAGTTCTTC.

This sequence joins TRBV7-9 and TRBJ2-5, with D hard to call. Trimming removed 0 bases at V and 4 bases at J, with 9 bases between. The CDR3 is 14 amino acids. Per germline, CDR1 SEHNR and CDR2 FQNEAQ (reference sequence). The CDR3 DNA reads TGTGCCAGCAGCTTAGCGTGGGCAGCAGAGACCCAGTACTTC. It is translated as CASSLAWAAETQYF.

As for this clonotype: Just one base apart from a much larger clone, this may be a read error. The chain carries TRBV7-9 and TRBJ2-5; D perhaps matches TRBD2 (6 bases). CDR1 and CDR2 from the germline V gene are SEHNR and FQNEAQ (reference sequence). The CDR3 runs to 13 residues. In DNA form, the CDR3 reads TGTGCCAGCAGTCTTAGCGGCCAAGAGACCGAGTACTTC. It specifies CASSLSGQETEYF.